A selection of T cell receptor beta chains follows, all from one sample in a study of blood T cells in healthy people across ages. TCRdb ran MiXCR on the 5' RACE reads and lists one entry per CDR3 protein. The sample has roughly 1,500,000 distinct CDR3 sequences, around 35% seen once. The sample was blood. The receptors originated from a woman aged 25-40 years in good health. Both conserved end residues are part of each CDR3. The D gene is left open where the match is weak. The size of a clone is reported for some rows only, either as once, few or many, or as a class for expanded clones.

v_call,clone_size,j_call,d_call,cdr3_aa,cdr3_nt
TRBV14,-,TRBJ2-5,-,CASSSDVGGRETQYF,TGTGCCAGCAGCTCAGACGTGGGCGGGCGAGAGACCCAGTACTTC
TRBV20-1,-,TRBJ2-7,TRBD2,CSAIQSREPPYEQYF,TGCAGTGCTATTCAATCGCGGGAGCCCCCCTACGAGCAGTACTTC
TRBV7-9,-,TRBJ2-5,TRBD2,CASSYPSGVGETQYF,TGTGCCAGCAGTTACCCTAGCGGGGTGGGAGAGACCCAGTACTTC
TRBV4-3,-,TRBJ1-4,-,CASSLRTGEEKLFF,TGCGCCAGCAGCCTCCGGACGGGGGAAGAAAAACTGTTTTTT
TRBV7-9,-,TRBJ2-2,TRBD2,CASSSPGLAGGPGTGELFF,TGTGCCAGCAGCTCGCCGGGACTAGCGGGAGGGCCGGGGACCGGGGAGCTGTTTTTT
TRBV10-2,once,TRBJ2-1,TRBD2,CASSAYRLAGGNEQFF,TGCGCCAGCAGTGCCTATAGACTAGCGGGGGGGAATGAGCAGTTCTTC
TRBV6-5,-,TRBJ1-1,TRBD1,CASSYSRTGSPEAFF,TGTGCCAGCAGTTACTCCCGGACAGGGTCCCCTGAAGCTTTCTTT
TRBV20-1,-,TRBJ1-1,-,CSAREAASGTEAFF,TGCAGTGCTAGGGAAGCCGCTTCGGGAACTGAAGCTTTCTTT
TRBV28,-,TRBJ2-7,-,CASSSKLEYEQYF,TGTGCCAGCAGTTCTAAACTGGAATACGAGCAGTACTTC
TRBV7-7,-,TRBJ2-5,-,CASSFGAGRETQYF,TGTGCCAGCAGCTTCGGGGCGGGGCGGGAGACCCAGTACTTC
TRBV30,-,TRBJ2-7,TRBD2,CAWNDQAGSVEQYF,TGTGCCTGGAATGACCAAGCGGGATCGGTCGAGCAGTACTTC
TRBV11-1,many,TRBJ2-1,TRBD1,CASTLTGTAANEQFF,TGTGCCAGCACCCTAACCGGGACAGCTGCCAATGAGCAGTTCTTC
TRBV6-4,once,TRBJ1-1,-,CASRGSSSEAFF,TGTGCCAGCAGGGGGTCTAGCTCTGAAGCTTTCTTT
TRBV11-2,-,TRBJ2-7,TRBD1,CASSLPTGVGKEQYF,TGTGCCAGCAGCCTCCCCACAGGGGTCGGGAAGGAGCAGTACTTC
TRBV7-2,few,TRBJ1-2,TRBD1,CASSPDRGQGGYTF,TGTGCCAGCAGCCCGGACAGGGGGCAGGGTGGCTACACCTTC
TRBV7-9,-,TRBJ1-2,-,CASSLMADYGYTF,TGTGCCAGCAGCTTAATGGCTGATTATGGCTACACCTTC
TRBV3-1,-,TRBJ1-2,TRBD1,CASSQDRGQRFYGYTF,TGTGCCAGCAGCCAAGATAGGGGACAGAGATTCTATGGCTACACCTTC
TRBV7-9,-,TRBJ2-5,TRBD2,CASSPGSLAGGQETQYF,TGTGCCAGCAGCCCCGGTTCGTTAGCGGGGGGACAAGAGACCCAGTACTTC
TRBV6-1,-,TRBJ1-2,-,CASSELGFTF,TGTGCCAGCAGTGAGCTTGGCTTCACCTTC
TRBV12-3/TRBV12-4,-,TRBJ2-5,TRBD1,CGSRPGTGEETQYF,TGTGGCAGCAGGCCCGGGACAGGGGAAGAGACCCAGTACTTC
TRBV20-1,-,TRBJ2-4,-,CSAGTEAKNIQYF,TGCAGTGCTGGGACGGAAGCCAAAAACATTCAGTACTTC
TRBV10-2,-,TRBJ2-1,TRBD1,CASEIGQGNDEQFF,TGCGCCAGTGAGATCGGACAGGGGAATGATGAGCAGTTCTTC
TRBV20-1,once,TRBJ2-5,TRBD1,CSVRGTGGETQYF,TGCAGTGTGCGGGGGACAGGGGGAGAGACCCAGTACTTC
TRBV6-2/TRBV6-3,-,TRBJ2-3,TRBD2,CASSSWRGETLGPDTQYF,TGTGCCAGCAGTTCATGGCGGGGGGAAACCCTCGGACCAGATACGCAGTATTTT
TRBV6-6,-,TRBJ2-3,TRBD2,CASKSQRGSTDTQYF,TGTGCCAGCAAAAGCCAGCGGGGGAGCACAGATACGCAGTATTTT
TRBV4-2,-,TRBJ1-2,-,CASSPPEAGDYGYTF,TGTGCCAGCAGCCCCCCAGAGGCAGGGGACTATGGCTACACCTTC
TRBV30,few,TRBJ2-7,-,CAWSSLDSTEQYF,TGTGCCTGGAGTTCACTCGATTCCACCGAGCAGTACTTC
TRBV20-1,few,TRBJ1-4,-,CSAPRGGLEEKLFF,TGCAGTGCTCCCCGTGGGGGGCTGGAAGAAAAACTGTTTTTT
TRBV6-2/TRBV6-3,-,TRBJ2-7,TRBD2,CASSISGGVYYEQYF,TGTGCCAGCAGCATAAGCGGGGGGGTCTACTACGAGCAGTACTTC
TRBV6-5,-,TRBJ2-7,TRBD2,CASSAERGVSYEQYF,TGTGCCAGCAGTGCCGAGCGGGGTGTCTCCTACGAGCAGTACTTC